Listed below are T cell receptor beta chains from one sample, sequenced in a study of PD-L1 blockade in urothelial cancer. Method: immunoSEQ multiplex PCR; TCRdb's copy keeps in-frame clones and lacks some. The data hold roughly 87,000 clones, with approximately 90% observed a single time. This specimen was PBMCs, taken around atezolizumab (anti-PD-L1) treatment. The source is a woman in her 70s with urothelial cancer. The CDR3 runs from the conserved cysteine through the conserved F or W. D genes are given only for firm matches. The listing skips clone size in some rows; elsewhere it reads once, few, many or a size class.

CASSLAQGGGETQYF,TGTGCCAGCAGCTTAGCGCAAGGGGGCGGGGAGACCCAGTACTTC,15,few,TRBJ2-5,TRBD1,TRBV7-9
CASSSDIQGYEQYF,TGTGCCAGTAGTTCAGACATCCAGGGGTACGAGCAGTACTTC,14,-,TRBJ2-7,-,TRBV19
CAWTPPGQGDSPLHF,TGTGCCTGGACCCCGCCGGGACAGGGGGATTCACCCCTCCACTTT,15,-,TRBJ1-6,TRBD1,TRBV30
CASSLDGEAHNEQFF,TGCGCCAGCAGCTTAGACGGGGAGGCACACAATGAGCAGTTCTTC,15,-,TRBJ2-1,-,TRBV5-1
CASSPSQPGTGAIPYSF,TGTGCCAGCTCACCTTCCCAACCGGGCACAGGGGCCATACCCTACTCCTTC,17,-,TRBJ1-2,TRBD1,TRBV18
CASNKRLAGESVGELFF,TGCGCCAGCAACAAAAGACTAGCGGGGGAATCGGTCGGGGAGCTGTTTTTT,17,-,TRBJ2-2,TRBD2,TRBV4-3
CASSQGQGGQTQYF,TGCGCCAGCAGTCAGGGACAGGGGGGCCAGACCCAGTACTTC,14,-,TRBJ2-5,TRBD1,TRBV5-1
CAWSVPGLAGETQYF,TGTGCCTGGAGTGTCCCCGGACTAGCAGGAGAGACCCAGTACTTC,15,-,TRBJ2-5,TRBD2,TRBV30
CASSLRQGSNQPQHF,TGTGCCAGCAGCTTAAGACAGGGGAGCAATCAGCCCCAGCATTTT,15,once,TRBJ1-5,TRBD1,TRBV2
CASSTGVSGANVLTF,TGTGCCAGTAGTACCGGGGTCTCTGGGGCCAACGTCCTGACTTTC,15,-,TRBJ2-6,-,TRBV19
CASSLVPDKDTEAFF,TGTGCCAGCAGCTTAGTGCCGGACAAAGACACTGAAGCTTTCTTT,15,-,TRBJ1-1,-,TRBV7-2
CASSRGQGNYGYTF,TGCGCCAGCAGTAGGGGACAGGGTAACTATGGCTACACCTTC,14,-,TRBJ1-2,TRBD1,TRBV10-2
CATGQGNSDTQYF,TGTGCCACTGGACAGGGTAACTCAGATACGCAGTATTTT,13,-,TRBJ2-3,TRBD1,TRBV2
CASTPRDSYNSPLHF,TGTGCCAGTACCCCCCGGGACTCCTATAATTCACCCCTCCACTTT,15,-,TRBJ1-6,-,TRBV19
CASSPSGNTEAFF,TGTGCCAGCAGCCCCTCGGGGAACACTGAAGCTTTCTTT,13,-,TRBJ1-1,-,TRBV9
CASSQDMDRTYEQYF,TGCGCCAGCAGCCAAGATATGGACAGAACCTACGAGCAGTACTTC,15,-,TRBJ2-7,-,TRBV4-3
CASSQGQILTTGEKLFF,TGCGCCAGCAGCCAGGGACAGATATTAACTACTGGTGAAAAACTGTTTTTT,17,-,TRBJ1-4,TRBD1,TRBV4-1
CASSSTGTGVLQGPQHF,TGTGCCAGTAGTAGTACCGGGACAGGGGTACTACAGGGGCCCCAGCATTTT,17,-,TRBJ1-5,TRBD1,TRBV19
CASSSRSEWNAYEQYF,TGTGCCAGCAGTTCGCGGTCAGAGTGGAATGCCTACGAGCAGTACTTC,16,-,TRBJ2-7,-,TRBV27
CASSYEQGNGYTF,TGTGCCAGCAGTTACGAACAGGGCAATGGCTACACCTTC,13,-,TRBJ1-2,-,TRBV6-6
CSARDRGLGELFF,TGCAGCGCCCGGGACAGGGGGCTCGGGGAGCTGTTTTTT,13,-,TRBJ2-2,TRBD1,TRBV29-1
CSVEGQGAAGYTF,TGCAGCGTTGAGGGACAGGGGGCGGCTGGCTACACCTTC,13,-,TRBJ1-2,TRBD1,TRBV29-1
CASSEGPWQGRTSAEQYF,TGTGCCAGCAGTGAAGGGCCATGGCAGGGTAGAACCTCTGCCGAGCAGTACTTC,18,few,TRBJ2-7,-,TRBV2
CASSYRTGRHYGYTF,TGTGCCAGCAGTTACAGGACAGGGAGACACTATGGCTACACCTTC,15,-,TRBJ1-2,TRBD1,TRBV6-5
CASSFTGVVYEQYF,TGTGCCAGTAGTTTCACAGGGGTCGTCTACGAGCAGTACTTC,14,-,TRBJ2-7,TRBD1,TRBV19
CASPEGYEQYF,TGCGCCAGCCCTGAGGGTTACGAGCAGTACTTC,11,-,TRBJ2-7,-,TRBV10-1
CASSWGQGGFYEQYF,TGTGCCAGCAGTTGGGGACAGGGGGGCTTCTACGAGCAGTACTTC,15,-,TRBJ2-7,TRBD1,TRBV6-6
CASSPGTSHRNTEAFF,TGTGCCAGCTCACCGGGGACATCTCACCGGAACACTGAAGCTTTCTTT,16,-,TRBJ1-1,-,TRBV18
CASSLGTSGSPTEQYF,TGCGCCAGCAGCTTGGGGACTAGCGGGAGCCCTACGGAGCAGTACTTC,16,-,TRBJ2-7,TRBD2,TRBV5-1